Detailed here is one T cell receptor (beta chain). Its antigen is unknown. The data belong to a study of response to subunit inactivated influenza vaccine. MiXCR, applied by TCRdb to the RT-PCR reads, yields one record per CDR3 protein. Among about 480,000 distinct CDR3 sequences listed, around 25% were seen once. The CDR3 covers 13 residues. Germline V lookup: CDR1 SGHTA, CDR2 FQGNSA. V lost 2 bases and J lost 8, with 12 bases in between. The study, taken as a whole, reports: Only a handful of new T cells, the authors suggested, are recruited with each seasonal influenza vaccination.

This rearrangement joins TRBV7-2 to TRBJ1-2; D gene ambiguous. The clonotype comes from a man aged 50-60 years who received an inactivated influenza vaccine. Sequenced material: CD4+ T cells sorted from PBMCs, taken 4 to 6 days after vaccination. Here the CDR3 reads CASSLPATRGYTF. As DNA, the CDR3 is TGTGCCAGCAGCTTACCAGCCACGCGGGGCTACACCTTC.